A selection of T cell receptor beta chains follows, all from one sample in a study of blood T cell repertoires in COVID-19. The data were produced by immunoSEQ multiplex PCR, yet TCRdb's version contains in-frame clones alone and is incomplete. The table records roughly 95,000 clones, 84% of them present only once. Input material: peripheral blood. The receptor source for this set is a human donor in a cohort sampled during active COVID-19. CDR3s include the opening cysteine and the closing phenylalanine or tryptophan. The D gene is left open where the match is weak. Clone size appears in some rows only: once, few, many, or a class for an expanded clone.

v_call,clone_size,j_call,d_call,cdr3_aa,cdr3_nt
TRBV25-1,few,TRBJ1-5,NA,CASKSAGAPNQPQHF,TGTGCCAGCAAGTCGGCTGGAGCCCCCAATCAGCCCCAGCATTTT
TRBV5-4,NA,TRBJ2-5,TRBD1,CASSLGGGVGETQYF,TGTGCCAGCAGCTTGGGAGGGGGCGTAGGTGAGACCCAGTACTTC
TRBV5-5,NA,TRBJ2-1,TRBD2,CASSLVTSGYNEQFF,TGTGCCAGCAGCTTGGTAACTAGCGGCTACAATGAGCAGTTCTTC
TRBV12-5,NA,TRBJ1-1,NA,CASGLAVSNTEAFF,TGTGCTAGTGGTTTGGCCGTATCGAACACTGAAGCTTTCTTT
TRBV10-3,NA,TRBJ2-3,TRBD2,CAIRDIAGSTDTQYF,TGTGCCATCAGGGATATAGCGGGAAGCACAGATACGCAGTATTTT
TRBV28,NA,TRBJ1-1,TRBD1,CASSLYLIGQGGTEAFF,TGTGCCAGCAGTTTATATCTTATCGGACAGGGCGGCACTGAAGCTTTCTTT
TRBV28,NA,TRBJ1-5,NA,CASTPTWIANQPQHF,TGTGCCAGCACCCCAACCTGGATAGCAAATCAGCCCCAGCATTTT
TRBV6-5,NA,TRBJ1-1,NA,CASNPGGGMNTEAFF,TGTGCCAGCAACCCCGGGGGGGGCATGAACACTGAAGCTTTCTTT
TRBV19,NA,TRBJ1-5,NA,CASHTGSGGSNQPQHF,TGTGCCAGCCACACAGGGAGCGGAGGTAGCAATCAGCCCCAGCATTTT
TRBV3-1/TRBV3-2,NA,TRBJ2-5,NA,CASSHPETQYF,TGTGCCAGCAGCCACCCGGAGACCCAGTACTTC
TRBV19,NA,TRBJ2-7,TRBD2,CASIRTSGSVSYEQYF,TGTGCCAGTATCCGGACTAGCGGGAGTGTTTCCTACGAGCAGTACTTC
TRBV27,NA,TRBJ2-4,NA,CASSLSLLAKNIQYF,TGTGCCAGCAGTTTATCCCTCTTAGCCAAAAACATTCAGTACTTC
TRBV7-8,NA,TRBJ2-7,NA,CASSLGGSKFYEQYF,TGTGCCAGCAGCTTAGGAGGGTCTAAGTTTTACGAGCAGTACTTC
TRBV3-1/TRBV3-2,once,TRBJ1-2,TRBD1,CASSQDKGAGGYTF,TGTGCCAGCAGCCAAGATAAGGGGGCTGGCGGCTACACCTTC
TRBV6-6,NA,TRBJ1-1,TRBD1,CASSYLGQGASEAFF,TGTGCCAGCAGTTACCTGGGACAGGGGGCCTCTGAAGCTTTCTTT
TRBV2,NA,TRBJ2-1,NA,CASSEDNWAVGGEQFF,TGTGCCAGCAGTGAAGACAACTGGGCGGTGGGGGGTGAGCAGTTCTTC
TRBV11-1,NA,TRBJ2-7,NA,CASRPSGPNSYEQYF,TGTGCCAGCAGACCCAGCGGGCCAAACTCCTACGAGCAGTACTTC
TRBV2,NA,TRBJ2-1,TRBD2,CASSASSGRANNEQFF,TGTGCCAGCAGCGCGTCTAGCGGGAGGGCCAACAATGAGCAGTTCTTC
TRBV6-5,NA,TRBJ2-5,TRBD1,CASRQGGETQYF,TGTGCCAGCAGACAGGGGGGAGAGACCCAGTACTTC
TRBV7-3,NA,TRBJ2-2,TRBD1,CASSLTGGGNTGELFF,TGTGCCAGCAGCTTAACAGGGGGCGGAAACACCGGGGAGCTGTTTTTT
TRBV6-1,NA,TRBJ1-3,NA,CASSEAAGNTIYF,TGTGCCAGCAGTGAGGCGGCGGGAAACACCATATATTTT
TRBV7-9,once,TRBJ2-5,NA,CASSLGHPLQETQYF,TGTGCCAGCAGCTTAGGACACCCACTCCAAGAGACCCAGTACTTC
TRBV28,NA,TRBJ1-5,NA,CATSGTLGNQPQHF,TGTGCCACCTCCGGGACATTAGGCAATCAGCCCCAGCATTTT
TRBV7-9,once,TRBJ1-2,NA,CASSLGGRAAYGYTF,TGTGCCAGCAGCTTAGGCGGGCGGGCTGCCTATGGCTACACCTTC
TRBV5-6,NA,TRBJ2-4,NA,CASSFSDRSTKNIQYF,TGTGCCAGCAGCTTCTCAGACAGGTCTACCAAAAACATTCAGTACTTC
TRBV29-1,NA,TRBJ2-7,TRBD2,CSAGGLAGGFTYEQYF,TGCAGCGCTGGGGGACTAGCGGGAGGATTCACCTACGAGCAGTACTTC
TRBV4-1,NA,TRBJ2-1,NA,CASSFQDREQFF,TGCGCCAGCAGTTTCCAGGACAGAGAGCAGTTCTTC
TRBV25-1,NA,TRBJ2-7,NA,CASSDDAPSGGGYEQYF,TGTGCCAGCAGTGATGACGCCCCGAGCGGTGGCGGATACGAGCAGTACTTC
TRBV7-7,few,TRBJ2-5,TRBD2,CASSLGTGTSGAQYF,TGTGCTAGCAGCTTAGGGACGGGGACTAGCGGGGCCCAGTACTTC